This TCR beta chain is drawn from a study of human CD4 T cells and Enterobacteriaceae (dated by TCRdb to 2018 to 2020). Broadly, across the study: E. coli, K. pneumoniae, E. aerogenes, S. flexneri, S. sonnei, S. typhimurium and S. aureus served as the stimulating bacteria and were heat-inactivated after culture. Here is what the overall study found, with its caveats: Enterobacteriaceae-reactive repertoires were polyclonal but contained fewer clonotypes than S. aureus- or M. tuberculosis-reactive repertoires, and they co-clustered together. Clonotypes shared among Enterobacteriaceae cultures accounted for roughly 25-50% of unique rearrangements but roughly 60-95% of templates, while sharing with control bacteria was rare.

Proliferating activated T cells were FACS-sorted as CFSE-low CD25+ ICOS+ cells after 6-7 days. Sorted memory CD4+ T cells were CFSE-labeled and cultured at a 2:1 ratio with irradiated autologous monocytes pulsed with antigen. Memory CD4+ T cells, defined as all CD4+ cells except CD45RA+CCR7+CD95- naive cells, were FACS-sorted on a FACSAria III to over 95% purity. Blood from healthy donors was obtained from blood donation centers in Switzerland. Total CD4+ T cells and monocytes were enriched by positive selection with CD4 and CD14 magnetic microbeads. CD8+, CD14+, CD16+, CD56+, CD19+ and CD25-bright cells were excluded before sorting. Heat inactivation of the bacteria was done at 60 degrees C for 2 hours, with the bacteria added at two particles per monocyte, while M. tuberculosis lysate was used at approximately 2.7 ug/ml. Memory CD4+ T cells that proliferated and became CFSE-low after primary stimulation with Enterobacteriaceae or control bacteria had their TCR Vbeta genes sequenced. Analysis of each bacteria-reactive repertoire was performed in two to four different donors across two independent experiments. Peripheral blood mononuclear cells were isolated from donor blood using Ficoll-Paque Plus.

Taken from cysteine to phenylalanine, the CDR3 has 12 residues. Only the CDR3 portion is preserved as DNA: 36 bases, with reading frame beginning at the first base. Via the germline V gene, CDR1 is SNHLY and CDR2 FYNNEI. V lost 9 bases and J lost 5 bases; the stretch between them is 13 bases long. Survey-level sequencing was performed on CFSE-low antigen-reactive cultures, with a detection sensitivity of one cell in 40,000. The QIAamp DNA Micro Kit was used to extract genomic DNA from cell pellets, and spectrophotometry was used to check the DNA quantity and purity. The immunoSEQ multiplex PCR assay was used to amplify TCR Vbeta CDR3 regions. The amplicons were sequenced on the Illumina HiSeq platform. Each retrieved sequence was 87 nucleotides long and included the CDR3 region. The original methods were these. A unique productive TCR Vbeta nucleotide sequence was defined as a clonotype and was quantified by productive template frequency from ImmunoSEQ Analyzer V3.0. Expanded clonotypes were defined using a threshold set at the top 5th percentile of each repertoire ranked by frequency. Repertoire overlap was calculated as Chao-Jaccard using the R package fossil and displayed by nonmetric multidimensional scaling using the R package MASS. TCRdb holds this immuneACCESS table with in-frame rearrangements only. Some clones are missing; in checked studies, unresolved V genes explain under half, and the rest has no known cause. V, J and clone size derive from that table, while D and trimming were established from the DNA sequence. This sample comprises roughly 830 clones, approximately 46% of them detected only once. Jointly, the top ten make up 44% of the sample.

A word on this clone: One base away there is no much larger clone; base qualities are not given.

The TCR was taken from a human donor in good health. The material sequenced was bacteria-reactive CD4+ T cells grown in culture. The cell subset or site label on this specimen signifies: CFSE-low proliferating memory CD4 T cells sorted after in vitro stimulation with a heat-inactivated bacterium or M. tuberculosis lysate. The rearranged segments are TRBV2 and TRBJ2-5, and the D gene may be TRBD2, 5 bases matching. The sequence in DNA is TGTGCCAGTAAGGCTTCGGGGGAGACCCAGTACTTC. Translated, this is CASKASGETQYF.